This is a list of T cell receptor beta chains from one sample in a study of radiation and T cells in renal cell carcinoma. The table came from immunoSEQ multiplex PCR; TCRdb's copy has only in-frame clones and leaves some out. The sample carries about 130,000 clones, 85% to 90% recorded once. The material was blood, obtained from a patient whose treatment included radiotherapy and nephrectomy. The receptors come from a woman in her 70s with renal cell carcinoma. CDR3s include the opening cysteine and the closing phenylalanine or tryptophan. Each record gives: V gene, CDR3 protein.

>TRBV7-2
CASSLRRETQYF
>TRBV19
CASSIVGSPPYNEQFF
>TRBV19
CASRGQGDSPLHF
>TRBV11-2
CASSLEDILSTDTQYF
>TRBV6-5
CASSVLDSNQPQHF
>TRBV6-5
CASSYGERANEQFF
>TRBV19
CASMDRSNQPQHF
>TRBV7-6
CASSLGGDRNTGELFF
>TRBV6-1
CASSGSWNAGYEQYF
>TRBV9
CASSAIAGGADTQYF
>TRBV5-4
CASSSSGRGSALEQYF
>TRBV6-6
CASSPGGASGNYEQYF
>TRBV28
CASSLPSPGLLYNEQFF
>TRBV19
CASSIGIRGYNEKLFF
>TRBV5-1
CASSFSGGRDFYNEQFF
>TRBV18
CASSPAGMIEKLFF
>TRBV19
CASIPGQRSMNTEAFF
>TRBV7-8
CASSLGAFTLNTEAFF
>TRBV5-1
CASSLDPETSGGTDTQYF
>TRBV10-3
CAIREGRENTDTQYF
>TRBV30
CAWKVTAYEQYF
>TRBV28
CASSPPTGGGYGYTF
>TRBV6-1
CASSSDRGGYTF
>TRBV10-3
CAIGEETGEKLFF
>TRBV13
CASSLQQRETQYF
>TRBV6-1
CASSERNLRGFASTDTQYF
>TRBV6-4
CASSPQGLGELFF
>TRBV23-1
CASSQSGDLLRLAGDPSYNEQFF
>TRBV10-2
CASSEFVGPSDTQYF
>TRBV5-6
CASSSDRGKSANEKLFF
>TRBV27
CASSFLWGAQETQYF
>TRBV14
CASSGGAGRSEAFF
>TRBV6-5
CASRVPGSYNEQFF
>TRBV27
CASMTARTGNTGELFF
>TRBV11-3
CASSLVQGLTTGELFF
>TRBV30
CAWSFGYEQYF
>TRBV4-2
CASSQGVGAFF
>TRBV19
CASSPGTGIRPNYGYTF
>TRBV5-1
CASSLGDRTLGYTF
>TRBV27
CASRATGGYEQYF
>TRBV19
CASSRRGDPSYEQYF
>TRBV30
CAWSARRYGYTF
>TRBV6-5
CATNRGSTDTQYF
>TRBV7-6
CASSPRSGTGYGYTF
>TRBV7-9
CASSFREGTEAFF
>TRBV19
CASTPTRPAQRLFF
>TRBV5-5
CASSPEARVSPLHF
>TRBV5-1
CASSLRDRGYEQYF
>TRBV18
CASSPIEGSEAFF
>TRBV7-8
CASSFFTSGGARQETQYF
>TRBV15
CATSRDLPGAGDTQYF
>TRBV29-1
CSVDSGIDEQFF
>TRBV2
CASTRMGGGQMNTEAFF
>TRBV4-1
CASQINGSYEQYF
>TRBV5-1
CASRFPMGSDEQFF
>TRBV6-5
CASSYRGSEKLFF
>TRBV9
CASSVEHRNTEAFF
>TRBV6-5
CASRQVGLNEKLFF